This T cell receptor beta chain was obtained from a study of blood T cell repertoires in COVID-19. Seattle's cohort entered during active infection and was followed longitudinally. Sequencing was performed with immunoSEQ multiplex PCR; in TCRdb, only in-frame clones are kept and a portion is missing. The table includes some 300,000 clones, 80% to 90% detected once. The CDR3 covers 15 residues. V lost 6 bases and J lost 0, with 12 bases in between. Germline CDR1 is LNHDA and CDR2 is SQIVND (reference sequence). This chain joins TRBV19 and TRBJ2-1; the D gene is possibly TRBD1 (7 bases). The sequenced sample consisted of peripheral blood. This sequence originates from a woman aged 50 to 65 with COVID-19, enrolled during active disease. For the CDR3, the DNA is TGTGCCAGTAGCGCGGGACAGAACTCCTACAATGAGCAGTTCTTC. Protein: CASSAGQNSYNEQFF.